Reported below is one T cell receptor beta chain. Given a much more abundant clone one base away, this may be a read error. The data are from a study of HIV-infected patients and healthy controls. Roughly three months, about 14 weeks, into antiretroviral therapy, follow-up blood was collected. All unsorted peripheral T cells were captured because whole blood was used without fractionation. An approximately 2.6 ml peripheral blood sample was taken for RNA. 450 to 600 ng RNA was reverse transcribed with alpha and beta constant-region primers. Using multiplexing indices, alpha and beta chain libraries were generated apart by chain-specific third strand synthesis. TCRdb itself ran the 5' RACE reads through MiXCR, one entry per CDR3 protein. The sample consists of about 18,000 distinct CDR3 sequences, about 8.5% of them appearing once. The source is an adult with HIV infection. The sequenced sample was blood, obtained during antiretroviral therapy.

CDR3 DNA: TGTGCCACCCGGGACAGGGTTTTAGGGACCCAGTACTTC. Protein product: CATRDRVLGTQYF. This chain uses TRBV19 with TRBJ2-5; 9 positions agree with TRBD1. The CDR3 sequence is 13 residues long. In germline, CDR1 is LNHDA, CDR2 SQIVND (reference sequence). Trimming took 10 bases from V and 7 from J; bases not matched to a gene: 10.